The 4 T cell receptor beta chains listed next were all sequenced from one sample in a study of T cells after yellow fever vaccination. Via MiXCR, TCRdb re-called the 5' RACE reads, giving one row per CDR3 protein. The table includes about 330,000 distinct CDR3 sequences, 6.8% detected once. The starting material was PBMCs, obtained around 45 days after the first yellow fever vaccination. The receptors were sampled from a young man who received the YFV17D yellow fever vaccine.

This clonotype has more than one count but fewer than ten. The rearrangement joins TRBV20-1 to TRBJ2-7, with no clear D. V was trimmed by 0 bases and J by 0 bases, leaving 6 bases between them. Germline V CDR1 and CDR2: DFQATT, SNEGSKA (reference sequence). This CDR3 region has 13 residues. The CDR3 DNA sequence: TGCAGTGCTAGAGATCCAAGCTCCTACGAGCAGTACGTC. Amino acid sequence: CSARDPSSYEQYV.

The table lists this clonotype with a few counts. V gene TRBV7-2 combines with J gene TRBJ1-4; D remains unclear. CDR3 size: 15 residues. The V end lost 4 bases, the J end lost 8 bases, and 17 bases lay between the germline ends. Germline-derived CDR1 and CDR2 are SGHTA and FQGNSA. CDR3 residues: CASSSRPMGMEKLFF. The CDR3 DNA is TGTGCCAGCAGCTCCCGCCCAATGGGGATGGAAAAACTGTTTTTT.

In its sample, this clonotype was seen a few times. The chain recombines TRBV11-2 with TRBJ2-3; 8 bases are a match to TRBD1. The length of the CDR3 is 15 residues. Trimming removed 5 bases from V and 1 base from J; junction bases left unmatched: 5. Looked up from germline, CDR1 is SGHAT and CDR2 is FQNNGV. The CDR3 reads CASSPSGQGTDTQYF. In DNA, the CDR3 is TGTGCCAGCAGCCCCTCGGGACAGGGCACAGATACGCAGTATTTT.

The chain employs TRBV2 and TRBJ2-5; the match to TRBD2 covers 14 bases. This CDR3 has 15 amino acids. CDR1 and CDR2 from the germline V gene are SNHLY and FYNNEI. Trimming at V came to 6 bases and at J to 6 bases, leaving 6 bases not matched to a gene. The CDR3 is CASRSTSGGGKTQYF. The CDR3 nucleotides read TGTGCCAGCAGATCGACTAGCGGGGGGGGAAAGACCCAGTACTTC.